The 10 T cell receptor beta chains below all came from one sample that was sequenced in a study of T-cell reconstitution after alpha-beta-depleted transplantation in children. A library of TCRbeta sequences, prepared with unique molecular identifiers, was generated. MiXCR, applied by TCRdb to the PCR reads, yields one record per CDR3 protein. Here the sample spans about 830,000 distinct CDR3 sequences, about 15% being singletons. The sequences come from PBMCs, mostly from graft donor cells, collected 360 days after TCRalphabeta/CD19-depleted stem cell transplant. These receptor sequences come from a male patient under 18 who had a stem cell transplant for acute lymphoblastic leukemia, so the T cells may come from the graft donor.

This clonotype has only a few counts. The J gene is TRBJ2-1, the V gene TRBV11-2; the match to TRBD2 covers 9 bases. The CDR3 has 19 amino acids. The V segment lost 3 bases and the J segment 2 bases; nucleotides outside the gene matches: 14. Per the germline V gene, CDR1 is SGHAT and CDR2 is FQNNGV. CDR3 sequence: CASSFKPTRAGGAYNEQFF. CDR3 in DNA: TGTGCCAGCAGCTTCAAACCCACCAGGGCGGGAGGGGCCTACAATGAGCAGTTCTTC. Based on the CDR3 plus reference TRBV11-2 and TRBJ2-1, the full variable domain is EAGVAQSPRYKIIEKRQSVAFWCNPISGHATLYWYQQILGQGPKLLIQFQNNGVVDDSQLPKDRFSAERLKGVDSTLKIQPAKLEDSAVYLCASSFKPTRAGGAYNEQFFGPGTRLTVL.

V and J are TRBV11-2 and TRBJ2-7; 7 nucleotides match TRBD1. Per the germline V gene, CDR1 is SGHAT and CDR2 is FQNNGV. The CDR3 length is 16 residues. The ends lost 4 bases at V and 0 bases at J; junction bases unmatched: 9. The CDR3 reads CASSSLTGLSSYEQYF. The CDR3 DNA reads TGTGCCAGCAGCTCGTTGACAGGGCTCAGCTCCTACGAGCAGTACTTC.

This clonotype was counted only a few times. The chain employs TRBV5-1 and TRBJ2-2; 11 bases fit TRBD1. Per the germline V gene, CDR1 is SGHRS and CDR2 is YFSETQ. This CDR3 is built from 15 residues. J gave up 5 bases and V 4 bases, and 4 bases lay outside the gene matches. CDR3 bases: TGCGCCAGCAGCCCGGACAGGGGGCTTACCGGGGAGCTGTTTTTT. This encodes CASSPDRGLTGELFF.

The chain recombines TRBV3-1 with TRBJ2-1; 7 bases fit TRBD1. The CDR3 runs to 17 residues. Trimming took 0 bases from V and 7 from J; bases not matched to a gene: 12. Germline V gives CDR1 LGHDT, CDR2 YNNKEL (reference sequence). CDR3 nucleotide sequence: TGTGCCAGCAGCCAAGAGGGGGCGAGGGGGCGTTTGAATGAGCAGTTCTTC. It is translated as CASSQEGARGRLNEQFF.

The chain couples TRBV11-2 to TRBJ2-7; 7 bases agree with TRBD2. With 1 base clipped from V and 3 bases from J, the junction kept 9 bases outside the gene matches. CDR1 SGHAT and CDR2 FQNNGV come from the germline V gene. This CDR3 region has 16 residues. DNA of the CDR3: TGTGCCAGCAGCTTAGTTCCGACGGGGGGTGGCTACGAGCAGTACTTC. Encoded protein: CASSLVPTGGGYEQYF.

The rearrangement links TRBV11-2 to TRBJ2-1; perhaps TRBD1 as D (5 bases). The CDR3 loop spans 15 amino acids. Germline V gene lookup returns CDR1 SGHAT and CDR2 FQNNGV. Trimming shortened V by 4 bases and J by 5 bases, and 15 bases separated the two germline ends. The DNA of the CDR3 is TGTGCCAGCAGCTCGTTTCAGGGAATGAACAATGAGCAGTTCTTC. This encodes CASSSFQGMNNEQFF.

The rearrangement links TRBV12-3 or TRBV12-4 to TRBJ2-1, with 7 bases that match TRBD1. The ends lost 3 bases at V and 10 bases at J; junction bases unmatched: 3. The CDR3 is 12 amino acids. The CDR3 protein is CASSFRGREQFF. CDR3 in DNA: TGTGCCAGCAGTTTCAGGGGGAGAGAGCAGTTCTTC.

This clonotype was seen ten or more times. The rearrangement joins TRBV21-1 to TRBJ2-1; TRBD1 is taken as the D call from the table, unchecked against the DNA. TRBV21-1 is assigned pseudogene status. The length of the CDR3 is 19 residues. The CDR3 spells CASSKVWDSPERWYNEQFF. In nucleotides, the CDR3 is TGTGCCAGCAGCAAAGTCTGGGACAGTCCCGAGCGGTGGTACAATGAGCAGTTCTTC.

The chain couples TRBV4-1 to TRBJ2-4; TRBD2 might be the D (6 bases). This CDR3 has 16 residues. The germline gives CDR1 MGHRA, CDR2 YSYEKL. The ends were cut back, 1 base at V and 8 bases at J, with 18 bases in the middle. In nucleotides, the CDR3 is TGCGCCAGCAGCCAAGCCCGCCAGGGAGGAAGTGACATTCAGTACTTC. As protein: CASSQARQGGSDIQYF.

This clonotype turned up a few times. This chain uses TRBV7-9 with TRBJ1-6, with TRBD1 identical over 8 bases. This CDR3 contains 15 residues. V lost 6 bases and J lost 6; bases outside the gene matches: 7. CDR1 is SEHNR, CDR2 FQNEAQ, per germline (reference sequence). The CDR3 sequence is CASRATGGTNSPLHF. The CDR3 nucleotides are TGTGCCAGCAGAGCTACAGGGGGAACTAATTCACCCCTCCACTTT.